One sample yielded the 3 T cell receptor beta chains listed below, sequenced in a study of cytomegalovirus exposure and HLA in healthy donors. The PCR made use of 60 Vbeta and 13 Jbeta primers. The assay was immunoSEQ multiplex PCR, and TCRdb's table has in-frame clones only and misses some. The table includes 220,000 or so clones, 80% to 85% detected once. The sample was PBMCs. Every receptor here comes from a woman aged 40 to 50 in good health and CMV-seronegative.

The chain employs TRBV18 and TRBJ1-1; perhaps TRBD1 as D (6 bases). The CDR3 is made up of 14 amino acids. Per germline, CDR1 KGHSH and CDR2 LQKENI. Trimming took off 1 base at V and 1 base at J, with 7 bases between the two ends. Here the CDR3 DNA reads TGTGCCAGCTCACCACGGGACACGAACACTGAAGCTTTCTTT. Protein product: CASSPRDTNTEAFF. Complete variable domain (other parts from reference TRBV18 and TRBJ1-1): NAGVMQNPRHLVRRRGQEARLRCSPMKGHSHVYWYRQLPEEGLKFMVYLQKENIIDESGMPKERFSAEFPKEGPSILRIQQVVRGDSAAYFCASSPRDTNTEAFFGQGTRLTVV.

Here the CDR3 reads CASSQVRDSYEQYF. Written as DNA, the CDR3 is TGTGCCAGCAGCCAAGTTCGGGACTCCTACGAGCAGTACTTC. The chain is built from TRBV4-2 and TRBJ2-7, with D maybe TRBD2 (5 bases). There are 14 residues in the CDR3. Per germline, CDR1 LGHNA and CDR2 YNFKEQ. Trimming took 1 base from V and 0 from J, leaving 7 bases between them.

This clone has just a few counts. J is TRBJ2-4 and V is TRBV18; no definite D call. This CDR3 contains 14 residues. Germline CDR1 and CDR2: KGHSH and LQKENI. Trimming removed 3 bases from V and 12 bases from J, with 18 bases in between. CDR3 loop: CASSPTKVQPSQYF. For the CDR3, the DNA is TGTGCCAGCTCACCGACAAAGGTACAACCCTCTCAGTACTTC.